Listed below are T cell receptor beta chains from one sample, sequenced in a study of T-cell memory formation after mild COVID-19. TCRdb reprocessed the 5' RACE reads with MiXCR, giving one entry per CDR3 protein. Seen here are fewer than 60,000 distinct CDR3 sequences, roughly 12% observed once, and the top ten hold approximately 23%. Sequencing was performed on PBMCs or a T cell subset sorted from them (not recorded which). The receptors stem from a young man who had mild COVID-19 (a few samples of this study predate the infection). Cell type and time point are not known. Both conserved end residues are trimmed from each CDR3. Some rows have no size entry. The others give once, few or many, or a class for an expanded clone.

few,TRBJ1-1,TRBV20-1,SATIAGPAF
many,TRBJ1-1,TRBV7-8,ASSLKRDRGRTEAF
NA,TRBJ1-1,TRBV4-2,ASSQEWRGGTEAF
few,TRBJ2-1,TRBV18,ASSPPDKDYNEQF
NA,TRBJ2-3,TRBV3-1,ASSPEPVNTQY
many,TRBJ2-5,TRBV15,ATSVDSTETQY
many,TRBJ2-1,TRBV20-1,SATFFSGLHNEQF
many,TRBJ2-3,TRBV2,ASKRGTGGADTQY
NA,TRBJ1-5,TRBV12-3/TRBV12-4,ASSPGTYQPQH
few,TRBJ2-3,TRBV6-2/TRBV6-3,ASSSKEAGESTDTQY
NA,TRBJ2-5,TRBV10-3,AISESTGVGETQY
many,TRBJ2-5,TRBV29-1,SVGQRTGQETQY
NA,TRBJ2-5,TRBV5-5,ASSLLRGYQETQY
few,TRBJ2-7,TRBV20-1,SAREKGGIEQY
NA,TRBJ1-5,TRBV25-1,ASSQTDSNQPQH
NA,TRBJ2-5,TRBV5-1,ASSTLGAKETQY
few,TRBJ2-7,TRBV19,ASRRLGGTEAYEQY
NA,TRBJ1-1,TRBV12-3/TRBV12-4,ASSLQGRFGATIQGVKAF
NA,TRBJ2-1,TRBV11-2,ASSHTGTVIRYREQF
many,TRBJ2-7,TRBV12-3/TRBV12-4,ASTLLGHEQY
NA,TRBJ1-5,TRBV25-1,ASSEDTGGRSNQPQH
NA,TRBJ2-3,TRBV27,ASKVAGATDTQY
NA,TRBJ2-7,TRBV3-1,ASSPRQAYEQY
NA,TRBJ2-3,TRBV5-4,ASSLGGFTDTQY
few,TRBJ2-5,TRBV5-1,ASSLEGASGAETQY
few,TRBJ2-2,TRBV20-1,SPGGNTGELF
NA,TRBJ1-1,TRBV7-8,ASSHTGEAF
NA,TRBJ2-3,TRBV20-1,SARDRVRVADTQY
many,TRBJ2-3,TRBV6-6,ASTETGSGGLTDTQY
many,TRBJ2-7,TRBV20-1,SASPNRLGDYEQY
medium-sized,TRBJ2-3,TRBV3-1,ASNSRGSTDTQY
few,TRBJ2-5,TRBV7-8,ASSSRTGGQTQY
many,TRBJ2-5,TRBV7-2,ASSSDRQETQY
NA,TRBJ1-2,TRBV10-3,AISESGGTYT
NA,TRBJ1-1,TRBV10-3,AISESPNTEAF
many,TRBJ2-7,TRBV7-6,ASSLKAVNYEQY
few,TRBJ1-1,TRBV6-5,ASSYGPGVFTEAF
NA,TRBJ1-6,TRBV7-2,ASSFWQGNSPLH
many,TRBJ2-1,TRBV9,ASTLGGDLTNEQF
many,TRBJ1-6,TRBV7-4,ASTPQAGESPLH
NA,TRBJ1-4,TRBV20-1,SAPPGATNEKLF
NA,TRBJ2-1,TRBV19,ASSIVLTGGGEQF
NA,TRBJ1-2,TRBV7-2,ASSLVGGDYGYT
large,TRBJ1-4,TRBV7-2,ASSPGGGRATNEKLF
many,TRBJ2-5,TRBV6-2/TRBV6-3,ASSYPEQTQY
few,TRBJ1-4,TRBV6-1,ASTSEDRKLF
many,TRBJ2-3,TRBV28,AIQGRRGGKKDTQY
NA,TRBJ2-7,TRBV7-2,ASSGNQGYEQY
few,TRBJ2-3,TRBV7-3,ASSPRPGGTQY